The 18 T cell receptor beta chains presented below share a single source sample, sequenced in a study of Ad26.COV2.S vaccination and SARS-CoV-2 variants. The method was immunoSEQ multiplex PCR; TCRdb's version includes in-frame clones alone and lacks a portion of them. The data show under 150,000 clones, with more than 80% seen just once and less than 6% held by the top ten. Sequences were derived from peripheral blood, sampled after recovery from COVID-19. These receptors originate from a human donor who had recovered from COVID-19.

This clone was observed once. The chain couples TRBV4-1 to TRBJ2-5, with D possibly being TRBD1 (5 bases). Germline V gene sequence: CDR1 MGHRA, CDR2 YSYEKL. The CDR3 totals 14 residues. The germline V and J ends were trimmed by 5 bases and 1 base, with 11 bases remaining between them. The DNA of the CDR3 is TGCGCCAGCAGCATTCGACAGACCCAAGAGACCCAGTACTTC. Protein sequence: CASSIRQTQETQYF.

The J gene is TRBJ1-6, the V gene TRBV7-9; 8 positions match TRBD1. After removal of 5 bases from V and 5 bases from J, the junction contained 14 bases not matched to a gene. The CDR3 runs to 18 residues. CDR1 is SEHNR, CDR2 FQNEAQ, per germline (reference sequence). The CDR3 loop reads CASSPMQWQDRDNSPLHF. The DNA of the CDR3 is TGTGCCAGCAGCCCGATGCAGTGGCAGGACAGGGATAATTCACCCCTCCACTTT. The full variable domain, its missing parts supplied by reference TRBV7-9 and TRBJ1-6, is DTGVSQNPRHKITKRGQNVTFRCDPISEHNRLYWYRQTLGQGPEFLTYFQNEAQLEKSRLLSDRFSAERPKGSFSTLEIQRTEQGDSAMYLCASSPMQWQDRDNSPLHFGNGTRLTVT.

The chain carries TRBV18 and TRBJ1-2; a possible D gene is TRBD1 (6 bases). The CDR3 length is 15 residues. Trimming removed 3 bases from V and 4 bases from J, with 15 bases in between. Germline lookup yields CDR1 KGHSH and CDR2 LQKENI. CDR3 amino acids: CASSPAIDRPYGYTF. Here the CDR3 DNA reads TGTGCCAGCTCACCCGCTATCGACAGGCCCTATGGCTACACCTTC.

V usage is TRBV19 and J usage is TRBJ2-7; 8 bases line up with TRBD1. The CDR3 is made up of 15 amino acids. V lost 5 bases, J lost 3 bases, and 9 bases stayed unmatched. Per germline, CDR1 LNHDA and CDR2 SQIVND (reference sequence). The CDR3 protein is CASSHTGGDFYEQYF. In DNA form, the CDR3 reads TGTGCCAGTAGTCATACAGGGGGTGATTTCTACGAGCAGTACTTC.

This clone occurred once. The V gene is TRBV16, the J gene TRBJ2-1; TRBD1 matches 8 bases. J gave up 10 bases and V 3 bases, and 5 bases lay outside the gene matches. There are 13 residues in the CDR3. Germline CDR1 is KGHSY and CDR2 is FQNENV. In nucleotides, the CDR3 is TGTGCCAGCAGCCACGGACAGGGCGGGGAGCAGTTCTTC. This encodes CASSHGQGGEQFF.

The chain employs TRBV6-5 and TRBJ2-1; D ambiguous. Trimming shortened V by 4 bases and J by 10 bases, and 17 bases separated the two germline ends. The CDR3 extends over 14 amino acids. Germline values: CDR1 MNHEY, CDR2 SVGAGI. This CDR3 is CASSSLSTDREQFF. Written as DNA, the CDR3 is TGTGCCAGCAGTTCCCTTTCGACTGATCGGGAGCAGTTCTTC.

The CDR3 protein is CASSLHDGTGEGDTQYF. The CDR3 nucleotides are TGTGCCAGCAGCCTACACGACGGGACAGGGGAAGGGGATACGCAGTATTTT. The rearrangement uses TRBV9 and TRBJ2-3; TRBD1 matches 10 bases. V was clipped by 4 bases and J by 6 bases; unmatched bases: 14. Germline assignment: CDR1 SGDLS and CDR2 YYNGEE. This CDR3 contains 17 residues. Supplemented by reference TRBV9 and TRBJ2-3, the full variable domain reads DSGVTQTPKHLITATGQRVTLRCSPRSGDLSVYWYQQSLDQGLQFLIQYYNGEERAKGNILERFSAQQFPDLHSELNLSSLELGDSALYFCASSLHDGTGEGDTQYFGPGTRLTVL.

Note on this clone: One end of the junction does not line up with germline, which may come from a read error. The J gene is TRBJ2-7, the V gene TRBV7-7; D ambiguous. CDR1 is SSHAT, CDR2 FNYEAQ, per germline (reference sequence). The CDR3 spans 14 residues. In DNA form, the CDR3 reads TGTGCTAGCAGCTTAGGAGACAACTCCTACGAGCAGTACTTC. Translated, it gives CASSLGDNSYEQYF.

V is TRBV25-1 and J is TRBJ2-1; 8 positions agree with TRBD1. The CDR3 length is 15 residues. The trim removed 10 bases at V and 9 bases at J, leaving 17 bases unmatched. Germline CDR1 reads MGHDK; CDR2 reads SYGVNS. CDR3 nucleotides: TGTGCCACCACCAAAGCTGGACAGGGCAGCAGTGAGCAGTTCTTC. Its translation is CATTKAGQGSSEQFF.

J is TRBJ2-3 and V is TRBV28; a possible D gene is TRBD1 (5 bases). The CDR3 length is 12 residues. Germline V gives CDR1 MDHEN, CDR2 SYDVKM. V gave up 6 bases and J gave up 2 bases, with 6 bases separating them. The CDR3 coding sequence is TGTGCCAGCAGGACAGACACAGATACGCAGTATTTT. Translated, it gives CASRTDTDTQYF. The full variable domain, rest sourced from reference TRBV28 and TRBJ2-3, is DVKVTQSSRYLVKRTGEKVFLECVQDMDHENMFWYRQDPGLGLRLIYFSYDVKMKEKGDIPEGYSVSREKKERFSLILESASTNQTSMYLCASRTDTDTQYFGPGTRLTVL.

This clone has only one observation. The rearrangement joins TRBV7-9 to TRBJ2-4, with D hard to call. CDR3 size: 16 residues. Trimming pared 0 bases from V and 6 bases from J, leaving 15 bases between. Germline V lookup: CDR1 SEHNR, CDR2 FQNEAQ (reference sequence). CDR3 residues: CASSLAPLMGRNIQYF. For the CDR3, the DNA is TGTGCCAGCAGCTTAGCACCCCTTATGGGTAGAAACATTCAGTACTTC.

CDR3 loop: CASSPYRVSYSGANVLTF. CDR3 bases: TGTGCCAGCAGTCCTTACAGGGTCTCCTACTCTGGGGCCAACGTCCTGACTTTC. The chain recombines TRBV27 with TRBJ2-6; a possible D gene is TRBD1 (6 bases). The CDR3 extends over 18 amino acids. Germline V gene sequence: CDR1 MNHEY, CDR2 SMNVEV (reference sequence). Trimming took off 5 bases at V and 0 bases at J, with 17 bases between the two ends.

The gene calls are TRBV30 and TRBJ2-5; 9 bases match TRBD1. Trimming at V came to 3 bases and at J to 2 bases, leaving 7 bases not matched to a gene. CDR3 size: 15 residues. The germline V gene has CDR1 GTSNPN and CDR2 SVGIG (reference sequence). The CDR3 sequence: CAWRPGQGFQETQYF. The CDR3 DNA is TGTGCCTGGAGACCGGGACAGGGTTTTCAAGAGACCCAGTACTTC.

The gene calls are TRBV6-2 or TRBV6-3 and TRBJ1-5; 9 bases map to TRBD1. The V gene's germline CDR1 is MNHEY and CDR2 SVGEGT. The CDR3 has 14 residues. The V gene end was trimmed by 5 bases and the J gene end by 7 bases; junction bases not matched to a gene: 6. In DNA, the CDR3 is TGTGCCAGCAGTATAGGGACAGGGTCGCAGCCCCAGCATTTT. It encodes CASSIGTGSQPQHF.

The genes are TRBV29-1 and TRBJ2-1, with D possibly being TRBD2 (5 bases). V lost 3 bases and J lost 7, with 16 bases in between. In germline, CDR1 is SQVTM, CDR2 ANQGSEA. There are 14 residues in the CDR3. CDR3 loop: CSVESRGRGNEQFF. The CDR3 region has the DNA TGCAGCGTTGAGTCGCGCGGACGAGGGAATGAGCAGTTCTTC.

The chain recombines TRBV6-5 with TRBJ1-2, with 8 bases lining up with TRBD1. The trim removed 3 bases at V and 2 bases at J, leaving 5 bases unmatched. The CDR3 has 15 residues. CDR1 is MNHEY, CDR2 SVGAGI, per germline. The CDR3 nucleotides read TGTGCCAGCAGTTATCAGGGGGCCACAAACTATGGCTACACCTTC. Translating it yields CASSYQGATNYGYTF.

The chain is built from TRBV20-1 and TRBJ1-5; weak D call: TRBD1 (5 bases). The germline V gene encodes CDR1 DFQATT and CDR2 SNEGSKA (reference sequence). This CDR3 is 17 amino acids long. Deletions cut 3 bases from V and 2 bases from J, with 20 bases between. CDR3 sequence: CSASSLGPVKGNQPQHF. The CDR3 nucleotides are TGCAGTGCTAGTTCCTTGGGGCCGGTGAAGGGCAATCAGCCCCAGCATTTT.

The chain uses TRBV2 and TRBJ1-1, with 7 bases matching TRBD1. The trim removed 5 bases at V and 4 bases at J, leaving 10 bases unmatched. Germline V gene sequence: CDR1 SNHLY, CDR2 FYNNEI. This CDR3 region has 15 residues. CDR3 in DNA: TGTGCCAGCAGTAGCGAGGAGGGGGCGAGCACTGAAGCTTTCTTT. It is translated as CASSSEEGASTEAFF. The entire variable domain, with the rest obtained from reference TRBV2 and TRBJ1-1, is as follows: EPEVTQTPSHQVTQMGQEVILRCVPISNHLYFYWYRQILGQKVEFLVSFYNNEISEKSEIFDDQFSVERPDGSNFTLKIRSTKLEDSAMYFCASSSEEGASTEAFFGQGTRLTVV.